The rows below give T cell receptor beta chains drawn from one sample of a study of T cell repertoires in aging, cancer and after chemotherapy. TCRdb analysed the multiplex PCR reads with MiXCR anew, one entry per CDR3 protein. The sample lists about 12,000 distinct CDR3 sequences, just over 30% seen once, with around 9.1% in the top ten. The sample consisted of blood. These receptors came from a human donor in good health. The donor label of this sample is uncertain. Each CDR3 is given with its conserved first and last residue. The D gene is left open where the match is weak. Clone size is stated in some rows and not others, as once, few, many or a class when expanded.

v_gene	d_gene	j_gene	abundance	CDR3aa	CDR3nt
TRBV12-3/TRBV12-4	-	TRBJ2-3	-	CASSFGGGLLADTQYF	TGTGCCAGCAGTTTTGGGGGGGGGCTATTAGCAGATACGCAGTATTTT
TRBV19	TRBD2	TRBJ2-7	medium-sized	CASSIDLTSGGVEQYF	TGTGCCAGTAGTATCGACCTGACTAGCGGGGGGGTCGAGCAGTACTTC
TRBV19	-	TRBJ1-5	-	CASIGGRANNQPQHF	TGTGCCAGTATCGGCGGCCGGGCAAATAATCAGCCCCAGCATTTT
TRBV6-1	-	TRBJ1-5	-	CASSVSQGSHQPQHF	TGTGCCAGCAGTGTCTCACAGGGTAGCCATCAGCCCCAGCATTTT
TRBV6-5	TRBD1	TRBJ1-2	-	CASSYATGVGGYTF	TGTGCCAGCAGTTACGCTACAGGGGTAGGTGGCTACACCTTC
TRBV7-2	-	TRBJ1-2	once	CASSPYRANYGYTF	TGTGCCAGCAGCCCCTACAGGGCTAACTATGGCTACACCTTC
TRBV7-6	TRBD1	TRBJ2-6	-	CASSLTGADLSGANVLTF	TGTGCCAGCAGCTTGACAGGGGCCGACCTCTCTGGGGCCAACGTCCTGACTTTC
TRBV29-1	-	TRBJ2-1	medium-sized	CSVGVAGNEQFF	TGCAGCGTTGGAGTAGCAGGCAATGAGCAGTTCTTC
TRBV18	-	TRBJ2-2	-	CASSPTAGRTGDLFF	TGTGCCAGCTCACCAACGGCAGGACGTACCGGGGATCTGTTTTTT
TRBV11-1	-	TRBJ2-2	medium-sized	CASSPLATNTGELFF	TGTGCCAGCAGCCCACTAGCCACCAACACCGGGGAGCTGTTTTTT
TRBV18	-	TRBJ1-2	-	CASSPQENYGYTF	TGTGCCAGCTCGCCTCAGGAAAACTATGGCTACACCTTC
TRBV13	-	TRBJ1-6	-	CASSLRGDPGSYNSPLHF	TGTGCCAGCAGCTTGAGAGGGGACCCTGGCTCCTATAATTCACCCCTCCACTTT
TRBV6-1	-	TRBJ1-3	few	CASSEALRPSGNTIYF	TGTGCCAGCAGTGAAGCGCTTCGACCCTCTGGAAACACCATATATTTT
TRBV6-4	-	TRBJ2-7	few	CASSSGTMVYEQYF	TGTGCCAGCAGTTCTGGGACAATGGTCTACGAGCAGTACTTC
TRBV10-2	-	TRBJ2-7	once	CASSAGRYEQYF	TGCGCCAGCAGTGCTGGGCGGTACGAGCAGTACTTC
TRBV5-1	-	TRBJ1-1	-	CASSAAGDTEAFF	TGCGCCAGCAGCGCGGCCGGGGACACTGAAGCTTTCTTT
TRBV21-1	-	TRBJ1-1	-	CASSLPTVHTEAFF	TGTGCCAGCAGCCTCCCCACAGTTCACACTGAAGCTTTCTTT
TRBV6-1	-	TRBJ1-2	few	CASSAIQGTYGYTF	TGTGCCAGCAGTGCAATACAGGGAACCTATGGCTACACCTTC
TRBV20-1	-	TRBJ2-1	-	CSARDGRGPSYNEQFF	TGCAGTGCTAGAGATGGGCGGGGGCCCTCCTACAATGAGCAGTTCTTC
TRBV19	TRBD2	TRBJ2-1	-	CASSKIASGGSCNEQFF	TGTGCCAGTAGTAAGATTGCCAGCGGGGGCTCCTGCAATGAGCAGTTCTTC
TRBV6-5	-	TRBJ2-7	-	CASSFQDGSSYEQYF	TGTGCCAGCAGTTTCCAGGACGGGAGCTCCTACGAGCAGTACTTC
TRBV12-3/TRBV12-4	-	TRBJ1-5	-	CASREGIYSNQPQHF	TGTGCCAGCAGGGAGGGGATCTATAGCAATCAGCCCCAGCATTTT
TRBV29-1	-	TRBJ1-1	medium-sized	CSVEKEGNTEAFF	TGCAGCGTTGAAAAGGAGGGTAACACTGAAGCTTTCTTT
TRBV6-5	-	TRBJ1-2	few	CASSLRGDGYTF	TGTGCCAGCAGTTTAAGGGGGGATGGCTACACCTTC
TRBV7-6	TRBD2	TRBJ2-5	-	CASSLRRAGGGKEETQYF	TGTGCCAGCAGCCTAAGGCGGGCTGGCGGGGGGAAGGAGGAGACCCAGTACTTC
TRBV10-3	-	TRBJ1-1	-	CAAGESMNTEAFF	TGTGCCGCCGGAGAGTCCATGAACACTGAAGCTTTCTTT
TRBV6-1	-	TRBJ2-2	-	CASREGANTGELFF	TGTGCCAGCAGGGAGGGAGCGAACACCGGGGAGCTGTTTTTT
TRBV20-1	-	TRBJ1-4	-	CSARGLEKLFF	TGCAGTGCTAGGGGTTTAGAAAAACTGTTTTTT
TRBV6-1	TRBD2	TRBJ2-2	few	CATRSGVGSSGELFF	TGTGCCACCAGAAGCGGGGTTGGTTCTTCCGGGGAGCTGTTTTTT
TRBV27	-	TRBJ1-2	medium-sized	CASSSGYYGYTF	TGTGCCAGCAGTTCCGGATACTATGGCTACACCTTC
TRBV15	-	TRBJ1-1	-	CATSRDRGGTEAFF	TGTGCCACCAGCAGAGATAGGGGGGGCACTGAAGCTTTCTTT
TRBV15	TRBD2	TRBJ2-5	-	CATSAPTSGVRQTQYF	TGTGCCACCAGCGCACCGACTAGCGGGGTGAGACAGACCCAGTACTTC
TRBV6-1	TRBD1	TRBJ2-3	few	CASSATGWTDTQYF	TGTGCCAGCAGTGCGACAGGGTGGACAGATACGCAGTATTTT
TRBV5-1	-	TRBJ2-5	-	CASSLSFGILETQYF	TGTGCCAGCAGCTTGTCATTCGGAATTTTAGAGACCCAGTACTTC
TRBV6-4	-	TRBJ1-2	-	CASCPGIGYGYTF	TGTGCCAGCTGTCCAGGGATAGGCTATGGCTACACCTTC
TRBV27	-	TRBJ2-5	few	CASRSLNTGVWETQYF	TGTGCCAGCAGGTCACTCAACACGGGGGTGTGGGAGACCCAGTACTTC
TRBV7-2	-	TRBJ2-2	-	CASSTGTTNTGELFF	TGTGCCAGCAGCACCGGGACCACGAACACCGGGGAGCTGTTTTTT
TRBV12-3/TRBV12-4	TRBD1	TRBJ1-4	few	CASSQQGRGEKLFF	TGTGCCAGCAGTCAACAGGGGCGGGGTGAAAAACTGTTTTTT
TRBV15	TRBD2	TRBJ2-3	medium-sized	CATSTPAGGQADTQYF	TGTGCCACCAGCACCCCAGCGGGGGGGCAAGCAGATACGCAGTATTTT
TRBV30	TRBD1	TRBJ1-2	few	CAWRQGAAYGYTF	TGTGCCTGGAGACAGGGGGCGGCCTATGGCTACACCTTC
TRBV12-3/TRBV12-4	TRBD1	TRBJ1-2	few	CASSSPRLGQGYGYTF	TGTGCCAGCAGTTCACCCCGATTGGGACAGGGGTATGGCTACACCTTC
TRBV11-1	-	TRBJ2-3	-	CASSPTGGDNTDTQYF	TGTGCCAGCAGCCCCACTGGCGGGGATAACACAGATACGCAGTATTTT
TRBV20-1	TRBD2	TRBJ2-1	once	CSARLGPSGGADEQFF	TGCAGTGCTAGATTGGGCCCCAGCGGGGGGGCTGATGAGCAGTTCTTC
TRBV6-5	TRBD1	TRBJ1-1	medium-sized	CASSHRGGEAFF	TGTGCCAGCAGCCACAGGGGGGGAGAAGCTTTCTTT
TRBV19	-	TRBJ1-1	-	CASSIRGNTEAFF	TGTGCCAGTAGTATTAGGGGGAACACTGAAGCTTTCTTT